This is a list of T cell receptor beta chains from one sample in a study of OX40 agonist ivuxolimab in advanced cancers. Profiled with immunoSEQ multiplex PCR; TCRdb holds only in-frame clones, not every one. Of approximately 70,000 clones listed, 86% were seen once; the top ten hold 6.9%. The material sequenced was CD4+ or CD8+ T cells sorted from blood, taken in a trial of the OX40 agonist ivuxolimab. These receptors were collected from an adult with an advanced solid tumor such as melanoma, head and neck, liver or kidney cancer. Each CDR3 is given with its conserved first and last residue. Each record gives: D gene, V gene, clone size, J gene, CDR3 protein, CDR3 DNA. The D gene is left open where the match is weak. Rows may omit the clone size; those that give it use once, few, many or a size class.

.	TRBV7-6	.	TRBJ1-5	CASSFMQPQHF	TGTGCCAGCAGCTTCATGCAGCCCCAGCATTTT
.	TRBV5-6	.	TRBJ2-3	CASNLRRTLDTQYF	TGTGCCAGCAATTTGAGACGGACACTGGATACGCAGTATTTT
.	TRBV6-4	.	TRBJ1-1	CASSDSGGKNTEAFF	TGTGCCAGCAGTGACTCGGGGGGCAAGAACACTGAAGCTTTCTTT
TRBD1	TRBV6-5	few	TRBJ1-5	CASRAGTGLYQPQHF	TGTGCCAGCAGAGCCGGGACAGGCCTGTATCAGCCCCAGCATTTT
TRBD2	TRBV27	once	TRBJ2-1	CASSPSLAGGTNEQFF	TGTGCCAGCAGTCCTTCCCTAGCGGGCGGTACAAATGAGCAGTTCTTC
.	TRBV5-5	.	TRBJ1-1	CASSQSPGTEAFF	TGTGCCAGCAGCCAGAGCCCGGGCACTGAAGCTTTCTTT
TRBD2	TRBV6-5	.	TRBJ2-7	CASRSGGADSYEQYF	TGTGCCAGCAGGTCCGGGGGGGCAGACTCCTACGAGCAGTACTTC
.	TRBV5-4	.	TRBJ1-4	CASSLGGWNEKLFF	TGTGCCAGCAGCTTGGGCGGGTGGAATGAAAAACTGTTTTTT
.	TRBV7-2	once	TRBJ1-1	CASSLGHTNTEAFF	TGTGCCAGCAGCTTGGGACACACGAACACTGAAGCTTTCTTT
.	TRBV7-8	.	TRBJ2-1	CASSRIPERAHNEQFF	TGTGCCAGCAGCCGGATTCCGGAGAGGGCCCACAATGAGCAGTTCTTC
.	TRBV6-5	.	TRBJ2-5	CASRAEKGETQYF	TGTGCCAGCAGGGCGGAAAAGGGGGAGACCCAGTACTTC
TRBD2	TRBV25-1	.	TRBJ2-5	CASSATSGGTVSETQYF	TGTGCCAGCAGTGCAACTAGCGGGGGGACTGTTTCGGAGACCCAGTACTTC
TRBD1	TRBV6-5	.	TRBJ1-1	CASSRQGAEAFF	TGTGCCAGCAGTCGACAGGGCGCTGAAGCTTTCTTT
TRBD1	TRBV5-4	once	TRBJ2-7	CASSFPGTGIVYEQYF	TGTGCCAGCAGCTTCCCCGGGACAGGGATCGTGTACGAGCAGTACTTC
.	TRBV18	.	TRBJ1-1	CASSPEGGTEAFF	TGTGCCAGCTCACCGGAGGGGGGCACTGAAGCTTTCTTT
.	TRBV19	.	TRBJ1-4	CASKGHGPLEKLFF	TGTGCCAGTAAGGGGCACGGTCCTCTTGAAAAACTGTTTTTT
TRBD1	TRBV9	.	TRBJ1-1	CASSYRDRGWNTEAFF	TGTGCCAGCAGCTACCGGGACAGGGGCTGGAACACTGAAGCTTTCTTT
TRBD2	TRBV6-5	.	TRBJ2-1	CASSYSRAGGNNEQFF	TGTGCCAGCAGTTACTCGAGAGCGGGAGGGAACAATGAGCAGTTCTTC
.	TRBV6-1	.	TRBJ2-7	CASSDPNRWDNEQYF	TGTGCCAGCAGTGACCCCAACCGGTGGGACAACGAGCAGTACTTC
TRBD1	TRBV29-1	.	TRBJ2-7	CSVDSAGTGVYEQYF	TGCAGCGTAGATTCTGCCGGGACAGGGGTATACGAGCAGTACTTC
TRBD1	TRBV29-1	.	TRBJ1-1	CSATGAAAFF	TGCAGCGCTACAGGGGCGGCAGCTTTCTTT
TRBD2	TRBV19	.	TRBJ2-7	CASSTRLAGVVRYEQYF	TGTGCCAGTAGTACACGACTAGCGGGAGTGGTAAGATACGAGCAGTACTTC
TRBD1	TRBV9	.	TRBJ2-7	CASSVAGTGVYEQYF	TGTGCCAGCAGCGTCGCCGGGACAGGAGTCTACGAGCAGTACTTT
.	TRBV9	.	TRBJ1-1	CASSVGRANTEAFF	TGTGCCAGCAGCGTCGGCAGGGCGAACACTGAAGCTTTCTTT
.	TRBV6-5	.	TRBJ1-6	CASSYSYDYNSPLHF	TGTGCCAGCAGTTACTCGTATGACTATAATTCACCCCTCCACTTT
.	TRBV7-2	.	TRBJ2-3	CASSLVGGGGTDTQYF	TGTGCCAGCAGCCTCGTAGGGGGGGGCGGGACAGATACGCAGTATTTT
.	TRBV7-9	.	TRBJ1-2	CASGTRTLGYTF	TGTGCCAGCGGGACGCGGACCCTTGGCTACACCTTC